Listed below are T cell receptor beta chains from one sample, sequenced in a study of OX40 agonist ivuxolimab in advanced cancers. The repertoire was sequenced with immunoSEQ multiplex PCR; TCRdb's copy has only in-frame clones and lacks some. The sample shows approximately 23,000 clones, approximately 83% of them seen only once. The specimen comprised CD4+ or CD8+ T cells sorted from blood, sampled in a trial of the OX40 agonist ivuxolimab. Receptors originate from an adult with an advanced solid tumor such as melanoma, head and neck, liver or kidney cancer. Both conserved end residues are part of each CDR3. A D gene is named only where the DNA matches it firmly. Where a row states a size, it is once, few, many or the class of an expanded clone; other rows omit it.

>TRBV19|NA|TRBJ2-1|NA
CASSIALPRPGGDRYNEQFF
TGTGCCAGTAGTATAGCCCTCCCCAGGCCGGGCGGAGATCGTTACAATGAGCAGTTCTTC
>TRBV7-6|TRBD1|TRBJ2-7|NA
CASSRTGQESILPYEQYF
TGTGCCAGCAGCCGGACCGGACAGGAGTCAATCCTGCCCTACGAGCAGTACTTC
>TRBV29-1|TRBD2|TRBJ2-7|NA
CSAILAGVGSYEQYF
TGCAGCGCGATACTAGCGGGAGTGGGCTCCTACGAGCAGTACTTC
>TRBV27|TRBD1|TRBJ2-7|NA
CASSARQGGEQYF
TGTGCCAGCAGTGCCCGACAGGGGGGAGAGCAGTACTTC
>TRBV4-1|TRBD2|TRBJ2-1|NA
CASSPSPGLAGINEQFF
TGCGCCAGCAGCCCTTCACCCGGACTAGCGGGAATCAATGAGCAGTTCTTC
>TRBV6-1|NA|TRBJ1-1|medium-sized
CASSEQYTEAFF
TGTGCCAGCAGTGAACAGTACACTGAAGCTTTCTTT
>TRBV4-2|TRBD2|TRBJ2-7|NA
CASSWNSGATYEQYF
TGTGCCAGCAGTTGGAACAGCGGGGCCACCTACGAGCAGTACTTC
>TRBV6-5|NA|TRBJ2-2|NA
CASSYLAGAGELFF
TGTGCCAGCAGTTACCTTGCGGGCGCCGGGGAGCTGTTTTTT
>TRBV15|NA|TRBJ1-1|few
CATSRDMGWTEAFF
TGTGCCACCAGCAGAGATATGGGATGGACTGAAGCTTTCTTT
>TRBV14|NA|TRBJ2-7|NA
CASSNSGTSYEQYF
TGTGCCAGCAGTAATAGCGGAACCTCCTACGAGCAGTACTTC
>TRBV9|NA|TRBJ2-1|NA
CASSAPLGPSSYNEQFF
TGTGCCAGCAGCGCTCCTCTGGGACCATCCTCCTACAATGAGCAGTTCTTC
>TRBV27|NA|TRBJ1-1|NA
CASSYGGLNTEAFF
TGTGCCAGCAGTTATGGGGGGCTCAACACTGAAGCTTTCTTT
>TRBV11-2|NA|TRBJ2-7|NA
CASSLSGSRSYEQYF
TGTGCCAGCAGTCTATCAGGCAGCCGCTCCTACGAGCAGTACTTC
>TRBV5-6|TRBD1|TRBJ2-7|NA
CASRDRKEQYF
TGTGCCAGCCGGGACAGGAAAGAGCAGTACTTC
>TRBV7-3|NA|TRBJ1-5|NA
CASSLRGASNQPQHF
TGTGCCAGCAGCTTAAGGGGGGCCAGCAATCAGCCCCAGCATTTT
>TRBV5-1|NA|TRBJ2-3|NA
CASSLGQITDTQYF
TGCGCCAGCAGCTTAGGACAGATCACAGATACGCAGTATTTT
>TRBV9|TRBD1|TRBJ2-7|NA
CASSVGGDRVYEQYF
TGTGCCAGCAGCGTAGGAGGGGACAGGGTGTACGAGCAGTACTTC
>TRBV7-6|NA|TRBJ1-1|NA
CASSLGGPGTEAFF
TGTGCCAGCAGCTTAGGTGGGCCCGGGACTGAAGCTTTCTTT
>TRBV27|TRBD1|TRBJ1-4|NA
CASSDAGGWDEKLFF
TGTGCCAGCAGTGATGCAGGGGGGTGGGATGAAAAACTGTTTTTT
>TRBV5-6|TRBD2|TRBJ2-1|NA
CASSLASSGVYNEQFF
TGTGCCAGCAGCTTGGCGAGTAGCGGGGTCTACAATGAGCAGTTCTTC
>TRBV5-6|NA|TRBJ1-2|NA
CASSFRQAIYGYTF
TGTGCCAGCAGCTTCAGACAGGCCATCTATGGCTACACCTTC
>TRBV27|NA|TRBJ2-6|NA
CASRVTGSGANVLTF
TGTGCCAGCAGAGTTACAGGGTCCGGGGCCAACGTCCTGACTTTC
>TRBV10-3|TRBD2|TRBJ2-3|NA
CAISESSGGTTDTQYF
TGTGCCATCAGTGAGTCTAGCGGGGGTACCACAGATACGCAGTATTTT
>TRBV13|TRBD2|TRBJ2-3|once
CASSFLAGDADTQYF
TGTGCCAGCAGCTTCTTAGCGGGAGACGCAGATACGCAGTATTTT
>TRBV29-1|TRBD2|TRBJ2-3|NA
CSDGAGGTDTQYF
TGCAGTGACGGGGCGGGAGGAACAGATACGCAGTATTTT
>TRBV4-3|TRBD1|TRBJ2-7|NA
CASSQELTGREQYF
TGCGCCAGCAGCCAGGAACTGACAGGGCGAGAGCAGTACTTC
>TRBV7-8|TRBD1|TRBJ2-5|NA
CASRSTVRQGQETQYF
TGTGCCAGCAGATCAACCGTTCGACAGGGACAAGAGACCCAGTACTTC
>TRBV11-2|NA|TRBJ1-4|NA
CASSLGQKLFF
TGTGCCAGCAGCTTAGGACAAAAACTGTTTTTT
>TRBV27|NA|TRBJ2-1|NA
CASSLTAGAHPTVVF
TGTGCCAGCAGTTTAACGGCAGGGGCGCACCCCACAGTGGTCTTC
>TRBV27|NA|TRBJ2-7|NA
CASRTGTPWYEQYF
TGTGCCAGCAGGACCGGGACTCCCTGGTACGAGCAGTACTTC
>TRBV2|NA|TRBJ2-7|once
CASIPTTGRLYEQYF
TGTGCCAGCATTCCCACCACAGGGAGGCTTTACGAGCAGTACTTC
>TRBV27|NA|TRBJ1-5|NA
CASSLLGAGNQPQHF
TGTGCCAGCAGTTTACTGGGGGCGGGCAATCAGCCCCAGCATTTT
>TRBV27|TRBD1|TRBJ1-1|NA
CASSTGQMNTEAFF
TGTGCCAGCAGCACGGGACAGATGAACACTGAAGCTTTCTTT
>TRBV5-1|TRBD2|TRBJ2-2|NA
CASRSSGGAAGELFF
TGCGCCAGCCGGTCTAGCGGGGGGGCCGCCGGGGAGCTGTTTTTT
>TRBV30|NA|TRBJ2-2|NA
CAWLWIGGTGELFF
TGTGCCTGGCTTTGGATAGGGGGCACCGGGGAGCTGTTTTTT
>TRBV13|NA|TRBJ1-2|NA
CASSSPTGALYGYTF
TGTGCCAGCAGCTCCCCTACAGGTGCTCTCTATGGCTACACCTTC
>TRBV5-5|NA|TRBJ1-1|few
CASSWRQDMNTEAFF
TGTGCCAGCAGCTGGCGACAGGACATGAACACTGAAGCTTTCTTT
>TRBV4-1|NA|TRBJ2-1|NA
CASSQGGEGVFNEQFF
TGCGCCAGCAGCCAAGGGGGGGAGGGGGTGTTCAATGAGCAGTTCTTC
>TRBV18|NA|TRBJ2-5|NA
CASSPVSFDTAETQYF
TGTGCCAGCTCACCGGTGTCCTTCGACACCGCGGAGACCCAGTACTTC
>TRBV9|NA|TRBJ1-2|NA
CASSVVGYGYTF
TGTGCCAGCAGCGTAGTAGGCTATGGCTACACCTTC
>TRBV7-6|TRBD2|TRBJ2-7|NA
CASSLGSGGAYEQYF
TGTGCCAGCAGCTTGGGTAGCGGGGGGGCATACGAGCAGTACTTC
>TRBV6-6|TRBD1|TRBJ2-3|few
CASSYSMTGGPDTQYF
TGTGCCAGCAGTTACTCGATGACAGGGGGCCCAGATACGCAGTATTTT
>TRBV4-3|TRBD2|TRBJ2-7|NA
CASSQGIGRVEQYF
TGCGCCAGCAGCCAAGGTATCGGGAGGGTCGAGCAGTACTTC
>TRBV5-1|NA|TRBJ2-7|NA
CASSGTAYEQYF
TGCGCCAGCAGCGGGACCGCGTACGAGCAGTACTTC
>TRBV4-1|NA|TRBJ1-4|few
CASSRVTPQGNEKLFF
TGCGCCAGCAGCCGCGTAACACCGCAGGGGAATGAAAAACTGTTTTTT
>TRBV7-9|NA|TRBJ2-7|few
CASSLRSDEQYF
TGTGCCAGCAGCTTAAGGTCGGACGAGCAGTACTTC
>TRBV9|NA|TRBJ2-7|NA
CASSTDGLAYEQYF
TGTGCCAGCAGCACCGACGGATTGGCCTACGAGCAGTACTTC
>TRBV6-6|NA|TRBJ1-3|NA
CASSQRANSGNTIYF
TGTGCCAGCAGCCAAAGGGCCAACTCTGGAAACACCATATATTTT
>TRBV2|TRBD2|TRBJ2-5|few
CASSDGTSGGAQYF
TGTGCCAGCAGTGACGGGACTAGCGGGGGAGCCCAGTACTTC
>TRBV11-2|TRBD2|TRBJ2-1|NA
CASSVGLAGGFSYNEQFF
TGTGCCAGCAGCGTTGGACTAGCGGGGGGTTTCTCCTACAATGAGCAGTTCTTC
>TRBV5-4|NA|TRBJ2-6|once
CASSFTGANVLTF
TGTGCCAGCAGCTTTACTGGGGCCAACGTCCTGACTTTC
>TRBV10-1|TRBD1|TRBJ2-7|NA
CASSESTGTDYEQYF
TGCGCCAGCAGTGAGTCGACCGGGACAGACTACGAGCAGTACTTC
>TRBV9|TRBD1|TRBJ1-2|once
CASSAIRPGQRLELGGYTF
TGTGCCAGCAGCGCCATCAGGCCGGGACAGCGACTCGAGTTAGGTGGCTACACCTTC
>TRBV27|TRBD1|TRBJ2-1|few
CASVPGTGLDNEQFF
TGTGCCAGCGTTCCCGGGACAGGGCTGGACAATGAGCAGTTCTTC